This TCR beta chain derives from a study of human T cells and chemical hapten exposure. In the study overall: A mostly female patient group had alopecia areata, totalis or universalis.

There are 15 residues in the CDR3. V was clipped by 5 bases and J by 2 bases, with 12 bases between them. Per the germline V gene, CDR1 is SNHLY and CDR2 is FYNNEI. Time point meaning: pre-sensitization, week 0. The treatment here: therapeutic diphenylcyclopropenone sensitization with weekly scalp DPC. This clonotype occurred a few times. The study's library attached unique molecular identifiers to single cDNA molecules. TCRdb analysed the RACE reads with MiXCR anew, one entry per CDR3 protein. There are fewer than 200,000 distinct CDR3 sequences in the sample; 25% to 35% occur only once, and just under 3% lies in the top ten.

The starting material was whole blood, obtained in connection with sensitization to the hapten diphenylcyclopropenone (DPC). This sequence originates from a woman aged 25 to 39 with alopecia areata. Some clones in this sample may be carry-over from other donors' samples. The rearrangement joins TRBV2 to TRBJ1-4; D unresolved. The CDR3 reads CASSRSWDTNEKLFF. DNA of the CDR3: TGTGCCAGCAGTCGGTCTTGGGATACTAATGAAAAACTGTTTTTT.